The rows below give T cell receptor beta chains drawn from one sample of a study of cytotoxic CD8 clonotypes in ibrutinib-treated CLL. Clones were read by immunoSEQ multiplex PCR, and TCRdb kept only the in-frame ones, dropping some. The table lists about 50,000 clones, around 60% of them singletons. The specimen comprised PBMCs, sampled after 24 months of ibrutinib treatment. Receptors originate from a human donor with chronic lymphocytic leukemia. Both conserved end residues are part of each CDR3. The order of the fields is D gene, clone size, J gene, V gene, CDR3 DNA, CDR3 protein. A D gene is named only where the DNA matches it firmly. Clone size is stated in some rows and not others, as once, few, many or a class when expanded.

>TRBD1|.|TRBJ2-5|TRBV10-3
TGTGCCATCAGTGACCCGGACAGGGGAAACGAGACCCAGTACTTC
CAISDPDRGNETQYF
>.|few|TRBJ1-6|TRBV20-1
TGCAGTGCTAGTCGGGGCGAAAACCTCCACTTT
CSASRGENLHF
>.|.|TRBJ2-1|TRBV5-1
TGCGCCAGCAGCTTGGCCTCACAGGACAATGAGCAGTTCTTC
CASSLASQDNEQFF
>TRBD1|.|TRBJ1-2|TRBV5-1
TGCGCCAGCAGCTTACAGACAGGGACCCCCGGCTACACCTTC
CASSLQTGTPGYTF
>.|.|TRBJ1-1|TRBV2
TGTGCCAGCAGTGACTGGGGGTGGGCTTTCTTT
CASSDWGWAFF
>.|.|TRBJ1-4|TRBV6-1
TGTGCCAGCAGTGAAATGGCCCCCGCGCCGAGTGAAAAACTGTTTTTT
CASSEMAPAPSEKLFF
>.|.|TRBJ2-7|TRBV7-6
TGTGCCAGCAGCTTAGGGATACGAGACGAGCAGTACTTC
CASSLGIRDEQYF
>TRBD1|.|TRBJ1-2|TRBV27
TGTGCCAGCAGATTGGGACAGGGGGCTTTCTACACCTTC
CASRLGQGAFYTF
>TRBD2|few|TRBJ2-7|TRBV27
TGTGCCAGCAGTCAAAGACTAGCGGGTCCCTACGAGCAGTACTTC
CASSQRLAGPYEQYF
>.|.|TRBJ1-5|TRBV6-4
TGTGCCAGCAGTGACCGGTGTCAGCCCCAGCATTTT
CASSDRCQPQHF
>.|once|TRBJ2-7|TRBV25-1
TGTGCCAGCGCAACAACCTACGAGCAGTACTTC
CASATTYEQYF
>TRBD2|few|TRBJ2-3|TRBV5-1
TGCGCCAGCAGCTTGCGGTCTAGCGGGGGGTACACAGATACGCAGTATTTT
CASSLRSSGGYTDTQYF
>.|.|TRBJ1-5|TRBV2
TGTGCCAGCAGTGAAACGGTCCAGCCCCAGCATTTT
CASSETVQPQHF
>TRBD1|.|TRBJ2-5|TRBV2
TGTGCCAGCAGTGGATGGGACAGCCAAGAGACCCAGTACTTC
CASSGWDSQETQYF
>.|few|TRBJ1-1|TRBV29-1
TGCAGCGTTATGAACTCGAACACTGAAGCTTTCTTT
CSVMNSNTEAFF
>TRBD1|.|TRBJ1-5|TRBV6-5
TGTGCCAGCAGTACAGGGGGCGCCAATCAGCCCCAGCATTTT
CASSTGGANQPQHF
>.|.|TRBJ1-1|TRBV27
TGTGCCACCTCGGGTAACATGAACACTGAAGCTTTCTTT
CATSGNMNTEAFF
>.|.|TRBJ2-2|TRBV5-1
TGCGCCAGCAGCTACAGGGATGTCGGGGAGCTGTTTTTT
CASSYRDVGELFF
>.|.|TRBJ2-5|TRBV6-5
TGTGCCAGCAGTTACTCGGGGTCAGGACAAGAGACCCAGTACTTC
CASSYSGSGQETQYF
>.|.|TRBJ2-7|TRBV19
TGTGCCAGTAGTGGTACCGGGACCTCCTACGAGCAGTACTTC
CASSGTGTSYEQYF
>TRBD1|.|TRBJ2-3|TRBV29-1
TGCAGCGTTGAAGGGACAGGCCACACAGATACGCAGTATTTT
CSVEGTGHTDTQYF
>TRBD2|.|TRBJ2-5|TRBV11-2
TGTGCCAGCAGCCCAACGCGGGGGGGCCCATCCATCGAGACCCAGTACTTC
CASSPTRGGPSIETQYF
>.|few|TRBJ1-1|TRBV6-5
TGTGCCAGCAGCGAAACAGTAAACACTGAAGCTTTCTTT
CASSETVNTEAFF
>.|.|TRBJ2-7|TRBV2
TGTGCCAGCAGTCCCGGGCCTAACCTCTACGAGCAGTACTTC
CASSPGPNLYEQYF
>.|.|TRBJ2-4|TRBV2
TGTGCCAGCAAACAAGGACAGGGAGGGAACATTCAGTACTTC
CASKQGQGGNIQYF
>TRBD1|.|TRBJ1-1|TRBV25-1
TGTGCCAGCAGTGACCTACAGGGGACAGGTGGCACTGAAGCTTTCTTT
CASSDLQGTGGTEAFF
>.|.|TRBJ1-4|TRBV2
TGTGCCAGCAGTGAAGCGGGTCTCGGGGGACGGGGGAATGAAAAACTGTTTTTT
CASSEAGLGGRGNEKLFF
>.|many|TRBJ1-2|TRBV5-4
TGTGCCAGCAGCTTGTTTTCCGGAGGCTACACCTTC
CASSLFSGGYTF
>.|.|TRBJ1-2|TRBV4-1
TGCGCCAGCAGCCAATCCTTCTTACAGGCTAACTATGGCTACACCTTC
CASSQSFLQANYGYTF
>.|.|TRBJ1-4|TRBV4-1
TGCGCCAGCAGCCAAGATTTGGGGGGTGGGGAAAAACTGTTTTTT
CASSQDLGGGEKLFF
>TRBD2|.|TRBJ2-4|TRBV27
TGTGCCAGCAAAGGGCGGGAGGACATTCAGTACTTC
CASKGREDIQYF
>.|.|TRBJ1-6|TRBV4-1
TGTGCCAGCAGCCAAGACGCCAGGGATGACTCACCCCTCCACTTT
CASSQDARDDSPLHF
>.|.|TRBJ2-7|TRBV6-1
TGTGCCAGCAGTGCTAGCGACTTCTCCTACGAGCAGTACTTC
CASSASDFSYEQYF
>TRBD1|.|TRBJ2-5|TRBV20-1
TGCAGTGCTGGGACAGGGCAGACCCAGTACTTC
CSAGTGQTQYF
>.|.|TRBJ1-2|TRBV5-1
TGCGCCAGCAGCTTGGGGACCGCCTCCCTCGGTGGCTACACCTTC
CASSLGTASLGGYTF
>.|.|TRBJ1-1|TRBV19
TGTGCCAGTAGCAACGAGGAGGGCATGAACACTGAAGCTTTCTTT
CASSNEEGMNTEAFF
>TRBD1|.|TRBJ1-2|TRBV29-1
TGCAGCGTTGAGACAGGGGGTAAGGGCTACACCTTC
CSVETGGKGYTF
>.|.|TRBJ1-1|TRBV5-4
TGTGCCAGCAGCTTAGTCGGCGGAGGTGGAACTGAAGCTTTCTTT
CASSLVGGGGTEAFF
>TRBD1|.|TRBJ2-3|TRBV29-1
TGCAGCGTTGAGGGACAGGACACAGATACGCAGTATTTT
CSVEGQDTDTQYF
>.|.|TRBJ1-1|TRBV2
TGTGCCAGCAGTGAAGGAGTGGAAGCTTTCTTT
CASSEGVEAFF
>.|few|TRBJ2-2|TRBV5-1
TGCGCCAGCAGCTGGGATAACGGGGAGCTGTTTTTT
CASSWDNGELFF
>.|once|TRBJ2-1|TRBV6-5
TGTGCCAGCAGTCCTTTGTATGAGCAGTTCTTC
CASSPLYEQFF
>TRBD1|.|TRBJ2-2|TRBV5-1
TGCGCCAGCAGCTTGGGACAGGGAAGCGACACCGGGGAGCTGTTTTTT
CASSLGQGSDTGELFF
>TRBD1|.|TRBJ2-7|TRBV19
TGTGCCAGTAGTATTGGGACAGAATACGAGCAGTACTTC
CASSIGTEYEQYF
>TRBD1|.|TRBJ1-1|TRBV5-1
TGCGCCAGCAGCCTGGACAGGCCAAACACTGAAGCTTTCTTT
CASSLDRPNTEAFF
>TRBD1|.|TRBJ2-1|TRBV5-1
TGCGCCAGCAGCTGGGGGACAGGGGGTGAGCAGTTCTTC
CASSWGTGGEQFF
>TRBD1|few|TRBJ1-1|TRBV27
TGTGCCAGCAGTTTATCGCGGGGACAGGGACACACTGAAGCTTTCTTT
CASSLSRGQGHTEAFF
>TRBD1|.|TRBJ2-2|TRBV19
TGTGCCAGTAGTGCAGACAGGGGGACGAACACCGGGGAGCTGTTTTTT
CASSADRGTNTGELFF
>.|.|TRBJ2-3|TRBV29-1
TGCAGCGTTGAAGGGTGGTATTTT
CSVEGWYF
>.|.|TRBJ2-2|TRBV6-5
TGTGCCAGCAGTTACCTTCCGGGACGCCGTACCGGGGAGCTGTTTTTT
CASSYLPGRRTGELFF
>.|.|TRBJ1-5|TRBV28
TGTGCCAGCAGTTTAGCGGGGCAGCCCCAGCATTTT
CASSLAGQPQHF
>.|.|TRBJ2-5|TRBV29-1
TGCAGCGTTGGGGAGGGGGGGCTTCAAGAGACCCAGTACTTC
CSVGEGGLQETQYF
>TRBD1|.|TRBJ2-5|TRBV5-1
TGCGCCAGCAGCTCACAGGGACAGCAGAAAGAGACCCAGTACTTC
CASSSQGQQKETQYF
>TRBD2|once|TRBJ2-3|TRBV7-2
TGTGCCAGCAGCTCCTTAAAGAAGCGGGGTTTCACAGATACGCAGTATTTT
CASSSLKKRGFTDTQYF
>.|.|TRBJ1-4|TRBV7-9
TGTGCCAGCAGCCAAAGACAGGCTGCGGGTGAAAAACTGTTTTTT
CASSQRQAAGEKLFF
>.|few|TRBJ1-2|TRBV11-3
TGTGCCAGCAGCCCCCCTGGGACTAACTATGGCTACACCTTC
CASSPPGTNYGYTF